The 21 T cell receptor beta chains below all came from one sample that was sequenced in a study of blood T cell repertoires in COVID-19. The data were produced by immunoSEQ multiplex PCR, yet TCRdb's version contains in-frame clones alone and is incomplete. The table records around 100,000 clones, almost 80% of them present only once. The sequenced sample consisted of peripheral blood. Receptors originate from an older woman with acute or convalescent COVID-19.

The chain links TRBV7-9 to TRBJ1-1, with D tentatively TRBD1 (5 bases). The CDR3 length is 15 residues. The germline CDR1 and CDR2 sequences are SEHNR and FQNEAQ (reference sequence). V lost 1 base, J lost 1 base, and 10 bases lay in between. CDR3 bases: TGTGCCAGCAGCTTAGGGGCCAGGGAGAACACTGAAGCTTTCTTT. Residues: CASSLGARENTEAFF. Drawing the rest from reference TRBV7-9 and TRBJ1-1, the complete variable domain is DTGVSQNPRHKITKRGQNVTFRCDPISEHNRLYWYRQTLGQGPEFLTYFQNEAQLEKSRLLSDRFSAERPKGSFSTLEIQRTEQGDSAMYLCASSLGARENTEAFFGQGTRLTVV.

The CDR3 region is CASSEGPSGVVQYF. The CDR3 nucleotides are TGTGCCAGCAGTGAAGGACCATCAGGGGTCGTTCAGTACTTC. V and J are TRBV6-1 and TRBJ2-7, with a weak D call TRBD1 (6 bases). The germline V gene encodes CDR1 MNHNS and CDR2 SASEGT. This CDR3 spans 14 amino acids. Trimming shortened V by 1 base and J by 10 bases, and 17 bases separated the two germline ends.

V is TRBV3-1 (or the pseudogene TRBV3-2) and J is TRBJ1-5; D possibly corresponds to TRBD1 (6 bases). Germline V gene sequence: CDR1 LGHDT, CDR2 YNNKEL (reference sequence). The CDR3 covers 15 residues. V was cut by 4 bases and J by 2 bases, with 12 bases left in between. The CDR3 DNA is TGTGCCAGCAGCCCAATAGGGGGGGGCAATCAGCCCCAGCATTTT. Its translation is CASSPIGGGNQPQHF.

The chain recombines TRBV7-6 with TRBJ2-1; no clear D gene. V was trimmed by 6 bases and J by 10 bases, leaving 25 bases between them. CDR1 SGHVS and CDR2 FNYEAQ come from the germline V gene. This CDR3 is 16 amino acids long. For the CDR3, the DNA is TGTGCCAGCAGTAGTAGACAAGGCCCCCCGAATCACGAGCAGTTCTTC. It codes for CASSSRQGPPNHEQFF.

Note on this clone: Different DNA sequences within this sample yield the same CDR3. The chain links TRBV2 to TRBJ1-2; 10 bases map to TRBD1. Losses at the gene ends were 5 bases for V and 8 bases for J; bases not matched to a gene: 11. This CDR3 comprises 15 residues. CDR1 and CDR2 (germline): SNHLY, FYNNEI. The CDR3 protein is CASSHDLGQGRGYTF. The CDR3 nucleotides are TGTGCCAGCAGTCACGACCTGGGACAGGGGAGAGGCTACACCTTC.

The chain combines TRBV5-1 with TRBJ1-2, with D uncertain. The CDR3 covers 14 residues. V was clipped by 2 bases and J by 2 bases, with 10 bases between them. Germline assignment: CDR1 SGHRS and CDR2 YFSETQ. The CDR3 DNA reads TGCGCCAGCAGCTTATCCCAACAAAACTATGGCTACACCTTC. This translates into CASSLSQQNYGYTF.

This chain links TRBV30 with TRBJ1-1; 7 bases are a match to TRBD1. Trimming removed 3 bases from V and 11 bases from J; junction bases left unmatched: 18. Germline lookup yields CDR1 GTSNPN and CDR2 SVGIG (reference sequence). This CDR3 is built from 15 residues. The CDR3 DNA is TGTGCCTGGAGGTTGACAGGGCCCGGAAGTTGGGGGGCTTTCTTT. It codes for CAWRLTGPGSWGAFF.

This clone was counted between two and nine times. The chain uses TRBV19 and TRBJ1-4; weak D call: TRBD1 (6 bases). V shed 5 bases and J shed 8 bases, with 15 bases lying between them. This CDR3 is built from 14 residues. Germline V gene sequence: CDR1 LNHDA, CDR2 SQIVND (reference sequence). The CDR3 DNA sequence: TGTGCCAGTAGTGTACAGGGTCCAGGGGAAAAACTGTTTTTT. Protein product: CASSVQGPGEKLFF.

This clone has more than one count but fewer than ten. The chain employs TRBV9 and TRBJ1-1, with D uncertain. V was pared by 0 bases and J by 0 bases, with 9 bases between. Germline lookup yields CDR1 SGDLS and CDR2 YYNGEE. The CDR3 has 15 amino acids. The CDR3 spells CASSVGFSVNTEAFF. Written as DNA, the CDR3 is TGTGCCAGCAGCGTAGGATTTAGTGTGAACACTGAAGCTTTCTTT.

This rearrangement joins TRBV10-2 to TRBJ2-7, with D tentatively TRBD1 (5 bases). Germline V gives CDR1 WSHSY, CDR2 SAAADI. CDR3 length: 14 residues. The ends were cut back, 3 bases at V and 0 bases at J, with 9 bases in the middle. In DNA, the CDR3 is TGCGCCAGCAGTGATGTCAGGGTCTCCTACGAGCAGTACGTC. Protein sequence: CASSDVRVSYEQYV.

The chain links TRBV12-3 or TRBV12-4 to TRBJ1-2; D gene uncertain. This CDR3 is 11 amino acids long. V was pared by 5 bases and J by 5 bases, with 6 bases between. The CDR3 DNA sequence: TGTGCCAGCAGTCATGAGTATGGCTACACCTTC. Protein: CASSHEYGYTF.

This sequence joins TRBV5-1 and TRBJ1-1; D is perhaps TRBD1 (6 bases). The CDR3 runs to 16 residues. V lost 4 bases and J lost 0, with 16 bases in between. Per the germline V gene, CDR1 is SGHRS and CDR2 is YFSETQ. The CDR3: CASSPTRTGMNTEAFF. CDR3 bases: TGCGCCAGCAGCCCCACAAGAACAGGGATGAACACTGAAGCTTTCTTT.

The gene calls are TRBV6-5 and TRBJ1-5, with 7 nucleotides matching TRBD1. V gave up 6 bases and J gave up 4 bases; unmatched junction bases: 9. The V gene's germline CDR1 is MNHEY and CDR2 SVGAGI. The CDR3 runs to 15 residues. The CDR3 bases are TGTGCCAGCAGCCGCGCCGGGACAGAGAATCAGCCCCAGCATTTT. It specifies CASSRAGTENQPQHF.

V is TRBV30 and J is TRBJ2-7, with 9 bases aligning to TRBD1. CDR3 length equals 13 residues. Unmatched junction bases numbered 4, after V lost 5 bases and J lost 2 bases. Germline V lookup: CDR1 GTSNPN, CDR2 SVGIG (reference sequence). The CDR3 nucleotides read TGTGCCTGGTCCGGGACAGGGACCTACGAGCAGTACGTC. It encodes CAWSGTGTYEQYV.

The J gene is TRBJ2-7, the V gene TRBV5-4, with 8 positions matching TRBD1. The CDR3 has 14 residues. Germline loops: CDR1 SGHNT, CDR2 YYREEE (reference sequence). V was clipped by 1 base and J by 6 bases; unmatched bases: 6. The CDR3 DNA reads TGTGCCAGCAGCTTGAAACAGGGGGGTCGCGAGCAGTACTTC. Translating gives CASSLKQGGREQYF.

The V call is TRBV6-4, the J call TRBJ2-6; D unresolved. This CDR3 is built from 16 residues. V dropped 3 bases and J dropped 1 base, with 10 bases sitting between them. Germline CDR1 reads MRHNA; CDR2 reads SNTAGT. CDR3 sequence: CASSESRASGANVLTF. The CDR3 DNA reads as TGTGCCAGCAGTGAGTCCCGAGCGTCTGGGGCCAACGTCCTGACTTTC.

The chain uses TRBV7-7 and TRBJ2-6; TRBD2 matches 7 bases. Unmatched junction bases numbered 13, after V lost 5 bases and J lost 0 bases. The CDR3 has 19 amino acids. Per the germline V gene, CDR1 is SSHAT and CDR2 is FNYEAQ (reference sequence). DNA of the CDR3: TGTGCCAGCAGCCCAGGTTATCCGGGGGGAAGCTCTGGGGCCAACGTCCTGACTTTC. Its protein product is CASSPGYPGGSSGANVLTF.

Details on this clone: Its ends do not fully match the called genes, so a read error is possible. The J gene is TRBJ2-5, the V gene TRBV24-1; 10 bases are shared with TRBD1. CDR3 length equals 18 residues. Germline loops: CDR1 KGHDR, CDR2 SFDVKD. The CDR3 bases are TGTCCCACCAGTTATTACCCACGACAGGGGGCCTGGCAAGAGACCCAGTACTTC. It codes for CPTSYYPRQGAWQETQYF.

This clone was observed a single time. The same CDR3 is also encoded by other DNA sequences in this sample. This sequence joins TRBV6-5 and TRBJ1-4; weak D call: TRBD1 (5 bases). CDR3 size: 15 residues. The V gene lost 4 bases and the J gene lost 0 bases, with 9 bases spanning the gap. Germline lookup yields CDR1 MNHEY and CDR2 SVGAGI. The CDR3 region is CASSSQGATNEKLFF. CDR3 bases: TGTGCCAGCAGTTCCCAGGGCGCAACTAATGAAAAACTGTTTTTT.

This sequence joins TRBV28 and TRBJ2-4; a possible D gene is TRBD1 (7 bases). Germline lookup yields CDR1 MDHEN and CDR2 SYDVKM. V lost 3 bases and J lost 2, with 11 bases in between. This CDR3 has 15 amino acids. CDR3 in amino acids: CASSLEGATKNIQYF. The CDR3 DNA is TGTGCCAGCAGTTTGGAGGGGGCAACCAAAAACATTCAGTACTTC.

The chain combines TRBV6-6 with TRBJ1-4; 8 nucleotides agree with TRBD1. Looked up from germline, CDR1 is MNHNY and CDR2 is SVGAGI (reference sequence). The CDR3 is 15 amino acids. V lost 5 bases and J lost 7; bases outside the gene matches: 9. As DNA, the CDR3 is TGTGCCAGCAGTCACCCGACAGGGGTGGTTGAAAAACTGTTTTTT. Its protein product is CASSHPTGVVEKLFF.